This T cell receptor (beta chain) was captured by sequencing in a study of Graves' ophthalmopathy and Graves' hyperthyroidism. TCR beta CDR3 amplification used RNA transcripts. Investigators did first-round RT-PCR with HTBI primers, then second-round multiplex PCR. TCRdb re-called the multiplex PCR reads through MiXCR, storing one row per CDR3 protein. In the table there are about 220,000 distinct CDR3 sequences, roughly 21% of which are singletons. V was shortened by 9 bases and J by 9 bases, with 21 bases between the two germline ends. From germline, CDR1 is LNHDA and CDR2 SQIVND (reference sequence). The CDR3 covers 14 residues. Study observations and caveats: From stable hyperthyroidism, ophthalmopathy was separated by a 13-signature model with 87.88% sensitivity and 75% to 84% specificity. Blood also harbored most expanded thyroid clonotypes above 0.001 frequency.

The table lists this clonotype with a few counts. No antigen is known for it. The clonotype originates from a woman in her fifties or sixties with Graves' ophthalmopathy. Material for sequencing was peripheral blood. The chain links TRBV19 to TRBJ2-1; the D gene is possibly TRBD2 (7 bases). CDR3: CASRSSGGGREQFF. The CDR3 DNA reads TGTGCCAGCCGATCTAGCGGAGGGGGGCGTGAGCAGTTCTTC. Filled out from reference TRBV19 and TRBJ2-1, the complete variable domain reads DGGITQSPKYLFRKEGQNVTLSCEQNLNHDAMYWYRQDPGQGLRLIYYSQIVNDFQKGDIAEGYSVSREKKESFPLTVTSAQKNPTAFYLCASRSSGGGREQFFGPGTRLTVL.